This entry lists 3 T cell receptor beta chains sequenced from one sample in a study of shared clonotypes between healthy human individuals. Repertoires were generated with immunoSEQ multiplex PCR, while TCRdb's copy carries only in-frame clones and drops some. This table has roughly 1,500,000 clones, 98% appearing once. Sequencing was done on a sample of naive CD4+ T cells sorted from blood. Subset given: CD45RA+ positively selected. These receptors all come from a man aged 25 to 45 in good health.

The V gene is TRBV10-3, the J gene TRBJ2-3; the D is unclear. The CDR3 is 14 amino acids. CDR1 is ENHRY, CDR2 SYGVKD, per germline. The V gene lost 4 bases and the J gene lost 0 bases, with 8 bases spanning the gap. The CDR3 DNA reads as TGTGCCATCAGTGGGGTGGTGAGCACAGATACGCAGTATTTT. Protein: CAISGVVSTDTQYF.

The J gene is TRBJ2-6, the V gene TRBV28, with D unclear. Germline values: CDR1 MDHEN, CDR2 SYDVKM. V was cut by 2 bases and J by 0 bases, with 5 bases left in between. The CDR3 is 15 amino acids. The CDR3 protein is CASSLVVSGANVLTF. In nucleotides, the CDR3 is TGTGCCAGCAGTTTAGTTGTCTCTGGGGCCAACGTCCTGACTTTC.

The chain employs TRBV4-2 and TRBJ2-1, with D possibly matching TRBD2 (5 bases). The length of the CDR3 is 16 residues. CDR1 LGHNA and CDR2 YNFKEQ come from the germline V gene. V lost 4 bases and J 0 bases, leaving 13 bases between the germline ends. This CDR3 is CASSLAAGSSYNEQFF. CDR3 bases: TGTGCCAGCAGCCTTGCGGCGGGCTCCTCCTACAATGAGCAGTTCTTC.